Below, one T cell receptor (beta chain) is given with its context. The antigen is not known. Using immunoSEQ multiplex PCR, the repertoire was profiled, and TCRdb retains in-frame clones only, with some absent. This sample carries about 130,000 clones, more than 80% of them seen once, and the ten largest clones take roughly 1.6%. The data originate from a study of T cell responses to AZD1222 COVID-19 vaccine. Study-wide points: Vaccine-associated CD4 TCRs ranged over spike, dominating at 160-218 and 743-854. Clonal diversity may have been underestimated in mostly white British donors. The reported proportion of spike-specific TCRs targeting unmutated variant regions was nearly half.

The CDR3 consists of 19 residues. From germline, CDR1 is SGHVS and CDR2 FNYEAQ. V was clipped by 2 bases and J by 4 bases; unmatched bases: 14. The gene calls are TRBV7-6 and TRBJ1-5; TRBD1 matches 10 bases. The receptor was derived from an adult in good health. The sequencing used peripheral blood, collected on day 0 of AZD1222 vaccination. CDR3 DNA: TGTGCCAGCAGCTTAAGGACGGGCGGACAGGGGGTTCAAAATCAGCCCCAGCATTTT. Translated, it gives CASSLRTGGQGVQNQPQHF.